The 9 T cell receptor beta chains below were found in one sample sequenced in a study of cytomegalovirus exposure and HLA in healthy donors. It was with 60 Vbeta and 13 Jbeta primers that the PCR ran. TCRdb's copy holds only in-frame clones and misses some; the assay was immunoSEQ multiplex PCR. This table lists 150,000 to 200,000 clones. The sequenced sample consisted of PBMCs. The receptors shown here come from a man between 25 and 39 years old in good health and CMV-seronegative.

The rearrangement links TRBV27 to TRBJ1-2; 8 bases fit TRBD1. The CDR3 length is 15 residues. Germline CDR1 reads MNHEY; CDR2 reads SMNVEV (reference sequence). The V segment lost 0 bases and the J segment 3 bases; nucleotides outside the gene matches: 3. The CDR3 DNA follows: TGTGCCAGCAGTTTATCCCGGACAGGGCACTATGGCTACACCTTC. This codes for CASSLSRTGHYGYTF.

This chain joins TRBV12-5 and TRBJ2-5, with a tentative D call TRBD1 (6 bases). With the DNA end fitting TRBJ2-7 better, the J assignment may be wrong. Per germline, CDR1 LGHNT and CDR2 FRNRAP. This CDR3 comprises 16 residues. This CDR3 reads CASGAIDRFPSYEQYF. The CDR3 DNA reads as TGTGCTAGTGGTGCAATAGACAGGTTCCCTTCCTACGAGCAGTACTTC.

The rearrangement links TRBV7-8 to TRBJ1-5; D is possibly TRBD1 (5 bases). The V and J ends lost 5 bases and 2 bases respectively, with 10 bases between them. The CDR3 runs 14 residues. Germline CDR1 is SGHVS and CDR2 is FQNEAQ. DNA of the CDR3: TGTGCCAGCAGCCTGGGGGGGGGCAATCAGCCCCAGCATTTT. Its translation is CASSLGGGNQPQHF.

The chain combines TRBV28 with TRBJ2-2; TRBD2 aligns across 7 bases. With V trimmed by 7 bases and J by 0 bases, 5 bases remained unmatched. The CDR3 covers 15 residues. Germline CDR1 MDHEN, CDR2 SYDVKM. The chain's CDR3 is CASNGLAANTGELFF. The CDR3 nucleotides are TGTGCCAGCAACGGGCTAGCGGCGAACACCGGGGAGCTGTTTTTT.

CDR3 sequence: CASSLAGSGGPYEQYF. The DNA of the CDR3 is TGCGCCAGCAGCTTGGCCGGTAGCGGGGGTCCGTACGAGCAGTACTTC. The chain carries TRBV5-1 and TRBJ2-5; 9 bases map to TRBD2. Judging by the DNA end, TRBJ2-7 fits better; the J call may be wrong. CDR3 size: 16 residues. The germline gives CDR1 SGHRS, CDR2 YFSETQ.

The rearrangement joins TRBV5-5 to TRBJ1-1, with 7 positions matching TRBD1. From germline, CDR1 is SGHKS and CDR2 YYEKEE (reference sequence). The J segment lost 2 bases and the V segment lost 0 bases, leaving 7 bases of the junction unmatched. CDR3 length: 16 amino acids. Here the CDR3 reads CASSLAGTAFNTEAFF. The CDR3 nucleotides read TGTGCCAGCAGCTTGGCCGGGACAGCCTTTAACACTGAAGCTTTCTTT.

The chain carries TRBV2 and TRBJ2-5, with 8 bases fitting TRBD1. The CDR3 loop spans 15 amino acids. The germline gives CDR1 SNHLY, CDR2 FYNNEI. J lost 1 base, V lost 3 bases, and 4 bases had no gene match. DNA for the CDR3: TGTGCCAGCAGTGACAGAGGACAGGGCCAAGAGACCCAGTACTTC. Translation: CASSDRGQGQETQYF.

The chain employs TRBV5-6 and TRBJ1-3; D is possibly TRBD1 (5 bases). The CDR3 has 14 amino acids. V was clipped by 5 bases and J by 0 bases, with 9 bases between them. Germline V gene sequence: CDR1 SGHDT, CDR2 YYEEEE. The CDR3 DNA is TGTGCCAGCAGTAGGGGTTACTCTGGAAACACCATATATTTT. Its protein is CASSRGYSGNTIYF.

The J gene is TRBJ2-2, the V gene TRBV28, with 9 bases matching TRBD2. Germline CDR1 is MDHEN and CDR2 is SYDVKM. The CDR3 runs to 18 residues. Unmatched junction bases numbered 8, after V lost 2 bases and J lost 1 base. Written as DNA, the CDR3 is TGTGCCAGCAGTTTACTAGCGGGAAGGGTACGGAACACCGGGGAGCTGTTTTTT. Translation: CASSLLAGRVRNTGELFF.